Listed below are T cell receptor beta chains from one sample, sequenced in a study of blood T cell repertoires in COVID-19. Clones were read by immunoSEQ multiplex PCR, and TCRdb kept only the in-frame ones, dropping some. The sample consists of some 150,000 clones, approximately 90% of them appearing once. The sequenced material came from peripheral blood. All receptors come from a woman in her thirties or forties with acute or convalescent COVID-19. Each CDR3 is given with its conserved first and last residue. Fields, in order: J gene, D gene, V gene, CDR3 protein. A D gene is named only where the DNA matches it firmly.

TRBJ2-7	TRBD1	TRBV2	CASRRQGYEQYF
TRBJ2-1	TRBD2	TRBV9	CASSVAAAGGGEQFF
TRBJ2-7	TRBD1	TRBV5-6	CASSFGTGAYEQYF
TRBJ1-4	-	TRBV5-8	CASSLYGKLFF
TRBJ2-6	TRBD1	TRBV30	CAWSVLRGHGANVLTF
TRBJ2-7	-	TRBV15	CATSRPASVRRYF
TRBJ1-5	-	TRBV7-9	CASSPGGLGPQPQHF
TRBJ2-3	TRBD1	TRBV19	CATHRQGSTDTQYF
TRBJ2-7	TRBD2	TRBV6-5	CASSTSGASYEQYF
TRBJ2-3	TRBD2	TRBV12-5	CASGLGTSGSDTQYF
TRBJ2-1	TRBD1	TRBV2	CASKGTGHNEQFF
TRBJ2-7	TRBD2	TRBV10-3	CAISEQSSGRSYEQYF
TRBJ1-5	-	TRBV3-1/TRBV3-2	CASSQDISFSDQPQHF
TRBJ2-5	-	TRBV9	CASSPPGQETQYF
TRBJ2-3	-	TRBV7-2	CAASNGVTSTDTQYF
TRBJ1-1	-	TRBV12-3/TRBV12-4	CASSFSSEAFF
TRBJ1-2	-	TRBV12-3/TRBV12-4	CASSLQGKYGYTF
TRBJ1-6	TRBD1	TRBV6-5	CASRADRGGSPLHF